The following is a T cell receptor beta chain sequence with its context. The data originate from a study of technical replicates of blood from a handful of donors. The data were produced by immunoSEQ multiplex PCR, yet TCRdb's version contains in-frame clones alone and is incomplete. The sample lists 82,000 or so clones; 96% were seen once. CDR3 length: 14 amino acids. The V and J ends lost 2 bases and 6 bases respectively, with 11 bases between them. Germline-derived CDR1 and CDR2 are SGHDN and FVKESK. This clonotype was obtained from a human donor in good health. The material sequenced was T cells isolated from PBMCs. The chain links TRBV14 to TRBJ2-1; tentative D call: TRBD1 (5 bases). The CDR3 sequence: CASSQTGHSNEQFF. As DNA, the CDR3 is TGTGCCAGCAGCCAAACAGGTCACAGCAATGAGCAGTTCTTC.